The subject of this entry is one T cell receptor beta chain. Germline loops: CDR1 MRHNA, CDR2 SNTAGT. The CDR3 is 13 amino acids. With 5 bases removed from V and 6 bases from J, the gap between germline ends came to 12 bases. Using immunoSEQ multiplex PCR, the repertoire was profiled, and TCRdb retains in-frame clones only, with some absent. The table has around 20,000 clones, 85% to 90% seen once. This sample stems from a study of T cell changes during pregnancy in multiple sclerosis. The chain combines TRBV6-4 with TRBJ2-3, with D unresolved. This TCR was recovered from a female donor in good health, enrolled as a control in a pregnancy study. Material: CD4+ T cells from peripheral blood mononuclear cells, obtained in the first trimester of pregnancy. The CDR3 DNA is TGTGCCAGCAGTTCCGAAATGAGGGATACGCAGTATTTT. This codes for CASSSEMRDTQYF.